This T cell receptor beta chain was recorded in a study of T cell responses to AZD1222 COVID-19 vaccine. CDR1 and CDR2 from the germline V gene are DFQATT and SNEGSKA (reference sequence). The CDR3 is 10 residues long. Here immunoSEQ multiplex PCR was the method, and the copy in TCRdb shows in-frame clones only, minus some. The table has 120,000 or so clones, just over 85% seen once; the top ten hold around 8%. The chain carries TRBV20-1 and TRBJ2-4; weak D call: TRBD2 (6 bases). This sample comprised peripheral blood, obtained on day 0 of AZD1222 vaccination. The clonotype comes from an adult in good health. The CDR3 is CTLGGDIQYF. CDR3 in DNA: TGCACCTTGGGGGGAGACATTCAGTACTTC.